This TCR beta chain is drawn from a study of T cells in Graves' hyperthyroidism and ophthalmopathy. The CDR3 has 15 amino acids. Germline CDR1 reads LGHDT; CDR2 reads YNNKEL (reference sequence). V dropped 0 bases and J dropped 2 bases, with 8 bases sitting between them. Amplified regions were TCR beta CDR3 sequences from RNA transcripts. TCR CDR3 regions were first amplified by RT-PCR with HTBI primers. TCRdb used MiXCR to reprocess the multiplex PCR reads, holding one entry per CDR3 protein. The sample carries approximately 600,000 distinct CDR3 sequences, roughly 14% recorded once. This clonotype was counted at least ten times. As yet, its antigen is unknown. The study's findings and limits: In blood, most of the thyroid clonotypes expanded above 0.001 were also present.

Ophthalmopathy cases scored 3 or more on the Clinical Activity Score and 4 or more on NOSPECS grade, with duration below 3 months. Uncontrolled infection, other autoimmune disease, pregnancy or lactation excluded patients. Diagnostic decisions used clinical symptoms, serum thyroxine and TRAb, thyroid ultrasound and orbital computed tomography. The sequenced sample consisted of blood. The chain employs TRBV3-1 and TRBJ1-3; D gene unclear. The TCR comes from a woman between 40 and 50 years old with Graves' ophthalmopathy. CDR3 coding DNA: TGTGCCAGCAGCCAAGACGGCCAGCCTGGAAACACCATATATTTT. It is translated as CASSQDGQPGNTIYF.